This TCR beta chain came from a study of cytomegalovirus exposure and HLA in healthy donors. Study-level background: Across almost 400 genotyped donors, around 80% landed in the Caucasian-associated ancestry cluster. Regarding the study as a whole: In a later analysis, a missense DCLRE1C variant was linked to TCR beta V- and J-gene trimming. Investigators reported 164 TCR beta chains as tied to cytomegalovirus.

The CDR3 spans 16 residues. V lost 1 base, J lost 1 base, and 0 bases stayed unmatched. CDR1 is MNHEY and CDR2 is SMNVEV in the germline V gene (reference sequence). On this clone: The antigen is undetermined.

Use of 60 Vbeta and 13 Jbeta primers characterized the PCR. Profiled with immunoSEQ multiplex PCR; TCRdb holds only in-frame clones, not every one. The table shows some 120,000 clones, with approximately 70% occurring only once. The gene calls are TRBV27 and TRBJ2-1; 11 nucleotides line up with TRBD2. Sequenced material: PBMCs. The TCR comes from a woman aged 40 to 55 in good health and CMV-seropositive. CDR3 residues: CASSLWTSGSYNEQFF. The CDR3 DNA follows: TGTGCCAGCAGTTTATGGACTAGCGGGTCCTACAATGAGCAGTTCTTC.